These 2 T cell receptor beta chains were sequenced from one sample in a study of cytomegalovirus exposure and HLA in healthy donors. PCR used 60 Vbeta primers and 13 Jbeta primers. TCRdb keeps only in-frame clones here, not all; method: immunoSEQ multiplex PCR. The table has over 150,000 clones, roughly 89% seen once. Sequenced sample: PBMCs. The receptors shown here come from a woman between 25 and 40 years old in good health and CMV-seronegative.

This clone has a single count. V is TRBV20-1 and J is TRBJ1-1; no definite D call. The CDR3 spans 11 residues. Germline assignment: CDR1 DFQATT and CDR2 SNEGSKA (reference sequence). Trimming shortened V by 1 base and J by 11 bases, and 11 bases separated the two germline ends. CDR3 loop: CSARVGQRAFF. The CDR3 coding sequence is TGCAGTGCTAGAGTGGGCCAACGGGCTTTCTTT.

The CDR3 DNA reads TGTGCCAGCAGCTTAGCGCCCCTAGCGGGAGGGCCGAGGTCCTACAATGAGCAGTTCTTC. This sequence encodes CASSLAPLAGGPRSYNEQFF. V and J are TRBV7-8 and TRBJ2-1; 12 nucleotides line up with TRBD2. CDR3 size: 20 residues. Looked up from germline, CDR1 is SGHVS and CDR2 is FQNEAQ. With V trimmed by 0 bases and J by 1 base, 10 bases remained unmatched.